What follows are 27 T cell receptor beta chains derived from one specimen sequenced in a study of blood T cell repertoires in COVID-19. The method was immunoSEQ multiplex PCR; TCRdb's version includes in-frame clones alone and lacks a portion of them. The sample shows about 70,000 clones, approximately 83% of them seen only once. Sequencing used peripheral blood. These TCRs come from a human donor in a cohort sampled during active COVID-19.

The rearrangement uses TRBV24-1 and TRBJ1-5; TRBD1 matches 7 bases. J was trimmed by 0 bases and V by 3 bases; bases with no gene match: 4. The germline V gene has CDR1 KGHDR and CDR2 SFDVKD. The CDR3 spans 16 residues. In DNA, the CDR3 is TGTGCCACCAGTGATCCGACAGGGACTAGCAATCAGCCCCAGCATTTT. Amino acid sequence: CATSDPTGTSNQPQHF.

The gene calls are TRBV3-1 (or the pseudogene TRBV3-2) and TRBJ2-5; TRBD1 agrees at 11 bases. The CDR3 extends over 16 amino acids. Germline assignment: CDR1 LGHDT and CDR2 YNNKEL (reference sequence). J lost 5 bases, V lost 2 bases, and 7 bases had no gene match. The CDR3 here is CASSQTDRGREETQYF. CDR3 DNA: TGTGCCAGCAGCCAAACGGACAGGGGGCGTGAGGAGACCCAGTACTTC.

The gene calls are TRBV6-2 or TRBV6-3 and TRBJ2-5; 8 bases fit TRBD1. The length of the CDR3 is 14 residues. The V segment lost 5 bases and the J segment 5 bases; nucleotides outside the gene matches: 7. The germline gives CDR1 MNHEY, CDR2 SVGEGT. This CDR3 reads CASSATWDRETQYF. The CDR3 DNA is TGTGCCAGCAGTGCGACTTGGGACAGGGAGACCCAGTACTTC.

V and J are TRBV2 and TRBJ1-1; no clear D gene. The CDR3 loop spans 13 amino acids. Deletions cut 4 bases from V and 2 bases from J, with 8 bases between. The germline gives CDR1 SNHLY, CDR2 FYNNEI. CDR3 sequence: CASSVRENTEAFF. In DNA, the CDR3 is TGTGCCAGCAGTGTGAGGGAAAACACTGAAGCTTTCTTT.

The chain has TRBV28 and TRBJ1-1, with 8 positions matching TRBD1. This CDR3 is 15 amino acids long. With V trimmed by 3 bases and J by 6 bases, 9 bases remained unmatched. Germline loops: CDR1 MDHEN, CDR2 SYDVKM. Here the CDR3 reads CASSFPGGVFPEAFF. The CDR3 coding sequence is TGTGCCAGCAGTTTCCCAGGGGGCGTGTTTCCTGAAGCTTTCTTT.

J is TRBJ1-2 and V is TRBV12-5; D might be TRBD1 (5 bases). This CDR3 spans 16 amino acids. Germline assignment: CDR1 LGHNT and CDR2 FRNRAP. Trimming took 3 bases from V and 3 from J, leaving 17 bases between them. The CDR3 region has the DNA TGTGCTAGTGGTTTCCGAGGGACTTTTCGTGACTATGGCTACACCTTC. It specifies CASGFRGTFRDYGYTF.

The rearrangement joins TRBV5-1 to TRBJ2-5; D gene unclear. The CDR3 has 13 residues. Germline lookup yields CDR1 SGHRS and CDR2 YFSETQ. With 5 bases removed from V and 5 bases from J, the gap between germline ends came to 13 bases. CDR3 sequence reads: CASRPASLETQYF. The CDR3 coding sequence is TGCGCCAGCAGACCAGCGTCGCTGGAGACCCAGTACTTC.

The V call is TRBV7-9, the J call TRBJ1-1; D unclear. Germline V gene sequence: CDR1 SEHNR, CDR2 FQNEAQ (reference sequence). Deletions cut 5 bases from V and 0 bases from J, with 7 bases between. This CDR3 contains 13 residues. The chain's CDR3 is CASSPSMNTEAFF. The DNA for the CDR3 is TGTGCCAGCAGCCCAAGCATGAACACTGAAGCTTTCTTT.

V is TRBV9 and J is TRBJ2-3; 7 bases map to TRBD2. Germline V gene lookup returns CDR1 SGDLS and CDR2 YYNGEE. The CDR3 extends over 15 amino acids. The trim removed 4 bases at V and 1 base at J, leaving 6 bases unmatched. CDR3 loop: CASSLMAGGTDTQYF. CDR3 in DNA: TGTGCCAGCAGCCTCATGGCGGGGGGCACAGATACGCAGTATTTT.

This clone was observed a few times. The CDR3 spells CASSERQASSYNSPLHF. CDR3 sequence (DNA): TGTGCCAGCAGTGAACGGCAGGCGAGCTCCTATAATTCACCCCTCCACTTT. V usage is TRBV6-1 and J usage is TRBJ1-6; no firm D call. V was shortened by 2 bases and J by 0 bases, with 11 bases between the two germline ends. CDR1 and CDR2 (germline): MNHNS, SASEGT. CDR3 length equals 17 residues.

This clone has only a few counts. The chain combines TRBV30 with TRBJ1-5, with D unresolved. This CDR3 has 13 residues. With 4 bases removed from V and 6 bases from J, the gap between germline ends came to 13 bases. Germline V lookup: CDR1 GTSNPN, CDR2 SVGIG (reference sequence). CDR3 DNA sequence: TGTGCCTGGACTGGGAGGGCGGGTCAGCCCCAGCATTTT. Its protein product is CAWTGRAGQPQHF.

V gene TRBV27 combines with J gene TRBJ2-7; D is undetermined. V was trimmed by 0 bases and J by 3 bases, leaving 6 bases between them. The CDR3 runs to 13 residues. Germline V lookup: CDR1 MNHEY, CDR2 SMNVEV (reference sequence). CDR3 DNA: TGTGCCAGCAGTTTATCGATAGTCTACGAGCAGTACTTC. Encoded protein: CASSLSIVYEQYF.

The rearrangement uses TRBV12-3 or TRBV12-4 and TRBJ2-3; D not certain. V was shortened by 1 base and J by 6 bases, with 5 bases between the two germline ends. This CDR3 is 12 amino acids long. The CDR3 DNA reads TGTGCCAGCAGTTTAGAGAGGGATACGCAGTATTTT. Translated: CASSLERDTQYF.

This chain links TRBV27 with TRBJ2-5; a weak D match, TRBD2 (7 bases). Germline V lookup: CDR1 MNHEY, CDR2 SMNVEV (reference sequence). The V gene lost 5 bases and the J gene lost 3 bases, with 16 bases spanning the gap. The CDR3 covers 15 residues. CDR3 region: CASSLLLGGEETQYF. The CDR3 DNA follows: TGTGCCAGCAGTCTCCTTCTAGGGGGGGAAGAGACCCAGTACTTC.

In this sample, this clone turned up a few times. The rearrangement uses TRBV5-4 and TRBJ2-3, with 9 bases identical to TRBD1. The V gene end was trimmed by 5 bases and the J gene end by 5 bases; junction bases not matched to a gene: 15. There are 17 residues in the CDR3. Germline CDR1 is SGHNT and CDR2 is YYREEE (reference sequence). In DNA, the CDR3 is TGTGCCAGCAGTGATCCGGAGGGGACAGGGACCCAAGATACGCAGTATTTT. Residues: CASSDPEGTGTQDTQYF.

By frequency in the sample, this clone is medium-sized. This same CDR3 is encoded by further DNA sequences in the sample. This sequence joins TRBV4-1 and TRBJ2-2, with D tentatively TRBD1 (6 bases). The V and J ends lost 4 bases and 1 base respectively, with 10 bases between them. The CDR3 length is 15 residues. CDR1 and CDR2 from the germline V gene are MGHRA and YSYEKL. CDR3 nucleotides: TGCGCCAGCAGCCCATCGGACAGGAACACCGGGGAGCTGTTTTTT. Translating it yields CASSPSDRNTGELFF.

V is TRBV7-9 and J is TRBJ1-3; D might be TRBD1 (6 bases). From germline, CDR1 is SEHNR and CDR2 FQNEAQ (reference sequence). V was shortened by 5 bases and J by 4 bases, with 9 bases between the two germline ends. This CDR3 has 13 residues. CDR3 bases: TGTGCCAGCAGCCCAACAGGGGGAAACACCATATATTTT. It encodes CASSPTGGNTIYF. Filled out from reference TRBV7-9 and TRBJ1-3, the complete variable domain reads DTGVSQNPRHKITKRGQNVTFRCDPISEHNRLYWYRQTLGQGPEFLTYFQNEAQLEKSRLLSDRFSAERPKGSFSTLEIQRTEQGDSAMYLCASSPTGGNTIYFGEGSWLTVV.

V and J are TRBV11-2 and TRBJ1-1; TRBD1 is a possible D gene (6 bases). Per the germline V gene, CDR1 is SGHAT and CDR2 is FQNNGV. Trimming removed 1 base at V and 1 base at J, with 13 bases between. This CDR3 has 16 residues. DNA of the CDR3: TGTGCCAGCAGCTTAGCCCTTCACAGGGAGAACACTGAAGCTTTCTTT. It codes for CASSLALHRENTEAFF.

V gene TRBV3-1 (or the pseudogene TRBV3-2) combines with J gene TRBJ1-3; 8 bases match TRBD1. Germline V lookup: CDR1 LGHDT, CDR2 YNNKEL (reference sequence). The length of the CDR3 is 15 residues. V gave up 1 base and J gave up 1 base; unmatched junction bases: 0. CDR3 region: CASSQGTGSGNTIYF. The CDR3 DNA follows: TGTGCCAGCAGCCAAGGGACAGGGTCTGGAAACACCATATATTTT.

This chain joins TRBV10-3 and TRBJ2-6; TRBD1 matches 8 bases. The CDR3 is 20 amino acids. With V trimmed by 2 bases and J by 1 base, 13 bases remained unmatched. Germline V gene sequence: CDR1 ENHRY, CDR2 SYGVKD. The CDR3 DNA reads as TGTGCCATCAGTGAGCCGGGGGCAGGGGGCTATATATCTGGGGCCAACGTCCTGACTTTC. Encoded protein: CAISEPGAGGYISGANVLTF.

By proportion, this clone is medium-sized. The rearrangement joins TRBV3-1 (or the pseudogene TRBV3-2) to TRBJ1-5; 12 positions match TRBD1. V lost 4 bases, J lost 0 bases, and 10 bases stayed unmatched. CDR1 and CDR2 from the germline V gene are LGHDT and YNNKEL (reference sequence). The CDR3 has 19 amino acids. CDR3 nucleotide sequence: TGTGCCAGCAGCCGACCGGGACAGGGGGCGAGCCGTAGCAATCAGCCCCAGCATTTT. Encoded protein: CASSRPGQGASRSNQPQHF.

This clone has just one count. This chain links TRBV5-5 with TRBJ1-1; D unresolved. The CDR3 has 15 amino acids. From germline, CDR1 is SGHKS and CDR2 YYEKEE (reference sequence). V lost 1 base and J 2 bases, leaving 12 bases between the germline ends. Here the CDR3 DNA reads TGTGCCAGCAGCTTGATAGGGCGGGGTAACACTGAAGCTTTCTTT. Translated: CASSLIGRGNTEAFF. Filled out from reference TRBV5-5 and TRBJ1-1, the complete variable domain reads DAGVTQSPTHLIKTRGQQVTLRCSPISGHKSVSWYQQVLGQGPQFIFQYYEKEERGRGNFPDRFSARQFPNYSSELNVNALLLGDSALYLCASSLIGRGNTEAFFGQGTRLTVV.

The CDR3 here is CASSLAPRQGYSPLHF. In DNA, the CDR3 is TGTGCCAGCAGCTTAGCGCCGAGGCAGGGCTATTCACCCCTCCACTTT. V is TRBV7-8 and J is TRBJ1-6; D perhaps matches TRBD1 (5 bases). In germline, CDR1 is SGHVS, CDR2 FQNEAQ. V was pared by 0 bases and J by 8 bases, with 14 bases between. CDR3 length: 16 residues.

J is TRBJ2-7 and V is TRBV6-2 or TRBV6-3, with D perhaps given as TRBD1 or TRBD2 (5 bases each). Trimming removed 6 bases from V and 0 bases from J, with 9 bases in between. The CDR3 has 13 amino acids. Germline V gives CDR1 MNHEY, CDR2 SVGEGT. The CDR3 sequence: CASSGANSYEQYF. CDR3 DNA sequence: TGTGCCAGCAGCGGGGCTAACTCCTACGAGCAGTACTTC.

This sequence joins TRBV5-5 and TRBJ2-1; TRBD2 aligns across 12 bases. The junction had 8 bases not matched to a gene; V was cut back by 3 bases and J by 10 bases. Germline CDR1 is SGHKS and CDR2 is YYEKEE (reference sequence). CDR3 length: 15 amino acids. The CDR3 nucleotides are TGTGCCAGCAGCTCGCTAGCGGGGGGGCCTGGGGAGCAGTTCTTC. Amino acid sequence: CASSSLAGGPGEQFF.

CDR3 loop: CASRRRYSNQPQHF. CDR3 coding DNA: TGTGCCAGCAGGAGGAGGTATAGCAATCAGCCCCAGCATTTT. V gene TRBV6-5 combines with J gene TRBJ1-5; D unclear. V was clipped by 6 bases and J by 0 bases, with 9 bases between them. This CDR3 comprises 14 residues. Germline V gene sequence: CDR1 MNHEY, CDR2 SVGAGI.

The J gene is TRBJ2-2, the V gene TRBV30; 8 bases match TRBD1. V dropped 3 bases and J dropped 4; count of bases not matched to a gene: 1. This CDR3 is 13 amino acids long. Looked up from germline, CDR1 is GTSNPN and CDR2 is SVGIG (reference sequence). CDR3 region: CAWRGQVTGELFF. As DNA, the CDR3 is TGTGCCTGGAGGGGACAGGTCACCGGGGAGCTGTTTTTT. Complete variable domain (other parts from reference TRBV30 and TRBJ2-2): SQTIHQWPATLVQPVGSPLSLECTVEGTSNPNLYWYRQAAGRGLQLLFYSVGIGQISSEVPQNLSASRPQDRQFILSSKKLLLSDSGFYLCAWRGQVTGELFFGEGSRLTVL.